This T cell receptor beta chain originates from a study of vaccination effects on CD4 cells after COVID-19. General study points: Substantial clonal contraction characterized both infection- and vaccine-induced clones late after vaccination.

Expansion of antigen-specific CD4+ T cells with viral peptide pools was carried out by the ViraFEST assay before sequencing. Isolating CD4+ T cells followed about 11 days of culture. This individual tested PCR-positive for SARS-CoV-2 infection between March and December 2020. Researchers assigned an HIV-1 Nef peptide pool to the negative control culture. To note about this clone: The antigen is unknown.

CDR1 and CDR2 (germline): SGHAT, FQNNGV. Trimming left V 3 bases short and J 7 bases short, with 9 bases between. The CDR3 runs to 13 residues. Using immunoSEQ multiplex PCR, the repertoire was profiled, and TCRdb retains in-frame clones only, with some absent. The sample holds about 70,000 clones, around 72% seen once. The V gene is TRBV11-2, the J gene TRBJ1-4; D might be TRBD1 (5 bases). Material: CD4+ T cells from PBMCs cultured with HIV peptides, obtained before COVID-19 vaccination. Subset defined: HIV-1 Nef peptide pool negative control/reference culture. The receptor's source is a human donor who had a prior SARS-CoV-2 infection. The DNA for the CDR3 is TGTGCCAGCAGCTTTTGGAGGGGTGAAAAACTGTTTTTT. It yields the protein CASSFWRGEKLFF.